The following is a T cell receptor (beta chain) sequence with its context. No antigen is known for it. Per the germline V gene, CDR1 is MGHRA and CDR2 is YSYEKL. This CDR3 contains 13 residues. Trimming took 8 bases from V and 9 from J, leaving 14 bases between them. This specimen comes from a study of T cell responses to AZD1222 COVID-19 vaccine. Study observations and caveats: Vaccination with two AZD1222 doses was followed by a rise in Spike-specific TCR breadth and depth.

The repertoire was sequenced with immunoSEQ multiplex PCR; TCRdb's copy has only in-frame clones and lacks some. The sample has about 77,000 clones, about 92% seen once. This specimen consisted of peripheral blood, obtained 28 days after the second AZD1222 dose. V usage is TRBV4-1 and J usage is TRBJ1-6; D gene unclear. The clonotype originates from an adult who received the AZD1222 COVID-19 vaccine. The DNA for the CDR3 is TGCGCCAGCCAGCCGTCAATTGGTTCACCCCTCCACTTT. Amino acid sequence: CASQPSIGSPLHF.